These T cell receptor beta chains were read from a single sample in a study of patients and donors after allogeneic stem cell transplantation. From the RT-PCR reads, TCRdb called clonotypes with MiXCR, one entry per CDR3 protein. The data show about a million distinct CDR3 sequences, 15% to 20% seen once. The sequencing input was blood, either unsorted or a sorted T cell fraction (not recorded which). Receptors were obtained from a human donor who was either an allogeneic HSCT recipient or a stem cell or donor lymphocyte infusion donor (not recorded which). It is not recorded whose cells these are; they may come from a transplant donor. The CDR3 runs from the conserved cysteine through the conserved F or W. A D gene is named only where the DNA matches it firmly. The listing skips clone size in some rows; elsewhere it reads once, few, many or a size class.

v_call: TRBV20-1
clone_size: .
d_call: .
j_call: TRBJ1-4
cdr3_nt: TGCAGTGCTGGGATCGGGGCAACTAATGAAAAACTGTTTTTT
cdr3_aa: CSAGIGATNEKLFF

v_call: TRBV4-3
clone_size: few
d_call: .
j_call: TRBJ2-1
cdr3_nt: TGCGCCAGCAGCCGAACGTCGGTAGGGGATCATGAGCAGTTCTTC
cdr3_aa: CASSRTSVGDHEQFF

v_call: TRBV7-2
clone_size: few
d_call: TRBD2
j_call: TRBJ2-3
cdr3_nt: TGTGCCAGCAGCTTAGGCGGGGGGGAGATAGATACGCAGTATTTT
cdr3_aa: CASSLGGGEIDTQYF

v_call: TRBV11-2
clone_size: few
d_call: .
j_call: TRBJ1-1
cdr3_nt: TGTGCCAGCAGCTTTGAGGGTTCTGCTATCGAAGCTTTCTTT
cdr3_aa: CASSFEGSAIEAFF

v_call: TRBV27
clone_size: .
d_call: .
j_call: TRBJ2-3
cdr3_nt: TGTGCCAGCAGCAGGTCGGGAGATACGCAGTATTTT
cdr3_aa: CASSRSGDTQYF

v_call: TRBV25-1
clone_size: .
d_call: TRBD1
j_call: TRBJ1-5
cdr3_nt: TGTGCCAGCAGTGAATCAGGGGGCATCGATCAGCCCCAGCATTTT
cdr3_aa: CASSESGGIDQPQHF

v_call: TRBV20-1
clone_size: few
d_call: .
j_call: TRBJ1-4
cdr3_nt: TGCAGTGCTAGAAAACAGGTGATAAATGAAAAACTGTTTTTT
cdr3_aa: CSARKQVINEKLFF

v_call: TRBV5-1
clone_size: .
d_call: TRBD2
j_call: TRBJ2-2
cdr3_nt: TGCGCCAGCAGCCCTCGGGGACTAGCGGGTGACGCCGGGGAGCTGTTTTTT
cdr3_aa: CASSPRGLAGDAGELFF

v_call: TRBV29-1
clone_size: many
d_call: .
j_call: TRBJ2-3
cdr3_nt: TGCAGCGATAGCGGAAGCACAGATACGCAGTATTTT
cdr3_aa: CSDSGSTDTQYF

v_call: TRBV5-1
clone_size: many
d_call: TRBD2
j_call: TRBJ2-3
cdr3_nt: TGCGCCAGCAGCTTGGGACTAGCGGGGGGCACAGATACGCAGTATTTT
cdr3_aa: CASSLGLAGGTDTQYF

v_call: TRBV11-2
clone_size: .
d_call: .
j_call: TRBJ1-1
cdr3_nt: TGTGCCAGCAGCTTAGTATGGTCGGCTGAAGCTTTCTTT
cdr3_aa: CASSLVWSAEAFF

v_call: TRBV25-1
clone_size: .
d_call: .
j_call: TRBJ1-4
cdr3_nt: TGTGCCAGCGCTGGGGGTTCCCGAGAAAAACTGTTTTTT
cdr3_aa: CASAGGSREKLFF

v_call: TRBV14
clone_size: .
d_call: TRBD1
j_call: TRBJ2-7
cdr3_nt: TGTGCCAGCAGCCCCAAGACTCTCGGGACAGGGATTTCCTACGAGCAGTACTTC
cdr3_aa: CASSPKTLGTGISYEQYF

v_call: TRBV12-3/TRBV12-4
clone_size: .
d_call: .
j_call: TRBJ2-3
cdr3_nt: TGTGCCAGCAGTTTAGGCCGCAGTACAAAAGCTAGCACAGATACGCAGTATTTT
cdr3_aa: CASSLGRSTKASTDTQYF

v_call: TRBV21-1
clone_size: few
d_call: .
j_call: TRBJ2-3
cdr3_nt: TGTGCCAGCAGCAAAAGCGAGGGCTGCACAGATACGCAGTATTTT
cdr3_aa: CASSKSEGCTDTQYF

v_call: TRBV5-6
clone_size: few
d_call: .
j_call: TRBJ1-2
cdr3_nt: TGTGCCAGCAGCTTCCCCAGATACCCACTCTTCGATGGCTACACCTTC
cdr3_aa: CASSFPRYPLFDGYTF

v_call: TRBV14
clone_size: .
d_call: TRBD1
j_call: TRBJ1-1
cdr3_nt: TGTGCCAGCAGCCCTCAGACAGGGTTGGTAGCAGGCACTGAAGCTTTCTTT
cdr3_aa: CASSPQTGLVAGTEAFF

v_call: TRBV20-1
clone_size: .
d_call: .
j_call: TRBJ1-1
cdr3_nt: TGCAGTGCTAGAGACCTCTCTATACAGGACTTGAACACTGAAGCTTTCTTT
cdr3_aa: CSARDLSIQDLNTEAFF

v_call: TRBV30
clone_size: once
d_call: TRBD1
j_call: TRBJ2-2
cdr3_nt: TGTGCCTGGAGTGAGGGGACAGGAGTGAACACCGGGGAGCTGTTTTTT
cdr3_aa: CAWSEGTGVNTGELFF

v_call: TRBV7-2
clone_size: few
d_call: TRBD2
j_call: TRBJ2-3
cdr3_nt: TGTGCCAGCAGCCCTAGCGGCGGGGGGAAGCGGAAAGATACGCAGTATTTT
cdr3_aa: CASSPSGGGKRKDTQYF

v_call: TRBV12-3/TRBV12-4
clone_size: many
d_call: TRBD2
j_call: TRBJ2-7
cdr3_nt: TGTGCCAGCAGCGGACTAGCGGGAGCCCTCGAGCAGTACTTC
cdr3_aa: CASSGLAGALEQYF

v_call: TRBV20-1
clone_size: few
d_call: .
j_call: TRBJ2-7
cdr3_nt: TGCAGTGCCTTTGACTCAACCTACGAGCAGTACTTC
cdr3_aa: CSAFDSTYEQYF

v_call: TRBV5-1
clone_size: few
d_call: .
j_call: TRBJ2-7
cdr3_nt: TGCGCCAGCAGCGTCGGTGCAACCTACGAGCAGTACTTC
cdr3_aa: CASSVGATYEQYF

v_call: TRBV20-1
clone_size: many
d_call: .
j_call: TRBJ2-2
cdr3_nt: TGCAGTGCCCCCGACAGGCGTACGAACACCGGGGAGCTGTTTTTT
cdr3_aa: CSAPDRRTNTGELFF

v_call: TRBV5-1
clone_size: few
d_call: .
j_call: TRBJ1-4
cdr3_nt: TGCGCCAGCAGCAGGGACGCAAGAAACCCAACGGAAAAACTGTTTTTT
cdr3_aa: CASSRDARNPTEKLFF

v_call: TRBV7-9
clone_size: .
d_call: .
j_call: TRBJ1-5
cdr3_nt: TGTGCCAGCAGCTGGTCAGATAGCAATCAGCCCCAGCATTTT
cdr3_aa: CASSWSDSNQPQHF

v_call: TRBV6-1
clone_size: few
d_call: .
j_call: TRBJ1-1
cdr3_nt: TGTGCCAGCAGTCCAGCAAGTGCTGAAGCTTTCTTT
cdr3_aa: CASSPASAEAFF

v_call: TRBV7-9
clone_size: .
d_call: .
j_call: TRBJ1-5
cdr3_nt: TGTGCCAGCAGCCGATCCTCGGGGGCCCAGCATTTT
cdr3_aa: CASSRSSGAQHF

v_call: TRBV12-3/TRBV12-4
clone_size: .
d_call: TRBD1
j_call: TRBJ1-6
cdr3_nt: TGTGCCAGCACTAATGACAGGGAACCCTCCAATTCACCCCTCCACTTT
cdr3_aa: CASTNDREPSNSPLHF

v_call: TRBV12-3/TRBV12-4
clone_size: .
d_call: .
j_call: TRBJ2-7
cdr3_nt: TGTGCCAGCAGTTTGGATTATGGGAGTGTCTCCTACGAGCAGTACTTC
cdr3_aa: CASSLDYGSVSYEQYF

v_call: TRBV10-3
clone_size: many
d_call: TRBD2
j_call: TRBJ2-7
cdr3_nt: TGTGCCATCATGGCTAGCGGGAGGTCTTCCTACGAGCAGTACTTC
cdr3_aa: CAIMASGRSSYEQYF

v_call: TRBV24-1
clone_size: .
d_call: TRBD1
j_call: TRBJ2-7
cdr3_nt: TGTGCCACCAGTGCACAGGGGCTTGACGAGCAGTACTTC
cdr3_aa: CATSAQGLDEQYF

v_call: TRBV4-3
clone_size: many
d_call: .
j_call: TRBJ2-1
cdr3_nt: TGCGCCAGCAGCTTCAATTATCAGCAGTTCTTC
cdr3_aa: CASSFNYQQFF

v_call: TRBV7-2
clone_size: .
d_call: .
j_call: TRBJ2-3
cdr3_nt: TGTGCCAGCAGCTCCCCCCGGTTTAGCACAGATACGCAGTATTTT
cdr3_aa: CASSSPRFSTDTQYF

v_call: TRBV15
clone_size: .
d_call: .
j_call: TRBJ2-3
cdr3_nt: TGTGCCACCAGCAGCGGACTACCATACGATACGCAGTATTTT
cdr3_aa: CATSSGLPYDTQYF

v_call: TRBV7-2
clone_size: few
d_call: .
j_call: TRBJ2-2
cdr3_nt: TGTGCCAGCAGCTTAAGGGCGCGACCTTCCCCCGGGGAGCTGTTTTTT
cdr3_aa: CASSLRARPSPGELFF

v_call: TRBV5-1
clone_size: .
d_call: TRBD1
j_call: TRBJ2-2
cdr3_nt: TGCGCCAGCTTCAGGGGGTCCGGGGAGCTGTTTTTT
cdr3_aa: CASFRGSGELFF

v_call: TRBV7-6
clone_size: .
d_call: .
j_call: TRBJ1-4
cdr3_nt: TGTGCCAGCAGCACGGACAGAATCCCAACTAATGAAAAACTGTTTTTT
cdr3_aa: CASSTDRIPTNEKLFF

v_call: TRBV2
clone_size: .
d_call: .
j_call: TRBJ2-1
cdr3_nt: TGTGCCAGCAGTGAATCTGGGGGGTCCTACAATGAGCAGTTCTTC
cdr3_aa: CASSESGGSYNEQFF

v_call: TRBV27
clone_size: .
d_call: .
j_call: TRBJ2-7
cdr3_nt: TGTGCCAGCAGTGCGTCGGTGGGCTACGAGCAGTACTTC
cdr3_aa: CASSASVGYEQYF

v_call: TRBV15
clone_size: few
d_call: TRBD1
j_call: TRBJ1-5
cdr3_nt: TGTGCCACCAGCAGAGTCCCACCGGGACAGGGGGCGAATAGCAATCAGCCCCAGCATTTT
cdr3_aa: CATSRVPPGQGANSNQPQHF

v_call: TRBV4-1
clone_size: few
d_call: TRBD1
j_call: TRBJ2-2
cdr3_nt: TGCGCCAGCAGCCACCCGGGACAGGGGATCGGGGAGCTGTTTTTT
cdr3_aa: CASSHPGQGIGELFF

v_call: TRBV15
clone_size: few
d_call: .
j_call: TRBJ1-5
cdr3_nt: TGTGCCACCAGCAGAGATCAAGGCAATCAGCCCCAGCATTTT
cdr3_aa: CATSRDQGNQPQHF

v_call: TRBV12-3/TRBV12-4
clone_size: few
d_call: .
j_call: TRBJ2-3
cdr3_nt: TGTGCCAGCAGTTGGACAGCTAGCACAGATACGCAGTATTTT
cdr3_aa: CASSWTASTDTQYF

v_call: TRBV27
clone_size: .
d_call: .
j_call: TRBJ2-3
cdr3_nt: TGTGCCAGCAGTCCGAAGGTCGGGAGAAGCACAGATACGCAGTATTTT
cdr3_aa: CASSPKVGRSTDTQYF

v_call: TRBV3-1
clone_size: few
d_call: TRBD1
j_call: TRBJ2-7
cdr3_nt: TGTGCCAGCAGTCTTGGACAGGCAAGCTCCTACGAGCAGTACTTC
cdr3_aa: CASSLGQASSYEQYF

v_call: TRBV20-1
clone_size: .
d_call: .
j_call: TRBJ2-7
cdr3_nt: TGCAGTGCTAGAGCCCTTGGGACTCCCCTTACCTACGAGCAGTACTTC
cdr3_aa: CSARALGTPLTYEQYF

v_call: TRBV30
clone_size: many
d_call: .
j_call: TRBJ2-1
cdr3_nt: TGTGCCTGGAGCGTGGGAACCTACAATGAGCAGTTCTTC
cdr3_aa: CAWSVGTYNEQFF

v_call: TRBV20-1
clone_size: few
d_call: TRBD2
j_call: TRBJ2-2
cdr3_nt: TGCAGTGCTAGCGGGCTAGCGGGGGGGCAAGGTACCGGGGAGCTGTTTTTT
cdr3_aa: CSASGLAGGQGTGELFF

v_call: TRBV20-1
clone_size: few
d_call: TRBD1
j_call: TRBJ2-2
cdr3_nt: TGCAGTGCTAGAAGCAGGACAGGGAGAAAGGGCGGGGAGCTGTTTTTT
cdr3_aa: CSARSRTGRKGGELFF

v_call: TRBV10-3
clone_size: .
d_call: .
j_call: TRBJ1-1
cdr3_nt: TGTGCCATCAGTGGACTGAGGTCGGGCAGAAAGAACACTGAAGCTTTCTTT
cdr3_aa: CAISGLRSGRKNTEAFF

v_call: TRBV7-3
clone_size: few
d_call: TRBD2
j_call: TRBJ2-1
cdr3_nt: TGTGCCAGCAGCTTAACTGGTCTTGGGACTAGCGGGAGGTTCGGTGAGCAGTTCTTC
cdr3_aa: CASSLTGLGTSGRFGEQFF

v_call: TRBV5-1
clone_size: few
d_call: TRBD2
j_call: TRBJ2-7
cdr3_nt: TGCGCCAGCAGCTTGGCCGGGGCGGGAGGGGAGGAGCAGTACTTC
cdr3_aa: CASSLAGAGGEEQYF

v_call: TRBV10-3
clone_size: .
d_call: .
j_call: TRBJ2-7
cdr3_nt: TGTGCCATCAGTGAACCCCGCAGGGCGGGTCGCTACGAGCAGTACTTC
cdr3_aa: CAISEPRRAGRYEQYF

v_call: TRBV24-1
clone_size: .
d_call: .
j_call: TRBJ1-2
cdr3_nt: TGTGCCACCAGGGGCTCGGGGGTCGAATATGGCTACACCTTC
cdr3_aa: CATRGSGVEYGYTF

v_call: TRBV3-1
clone_size: once
d_call: TRBD1
j_call: TRBJ2-2
cdr3_nt: TGTGCCAGCAGCCATATCTTAGGGACAGCCCCGGGAACCGGGGAGCTGTTTTTT
cdr3_aa: CASSHILGTAPGTGELFF

v_call: TRBV7-9
clone_size: .
d_call: TRBD2
j_call: TRBJ2-3
cdr3_nt: TGTGCCAGCAGCCCGCGGGAGGCCCCAGATACGCAGTATTTT
cdr3_aa: CASSPREAPDTQYF

v_call: TRBV30
clone_size: .
d_call: .
j_call: TRBJ2-7
cdr3_nt: TGTGCCTGGTCCGGATGGGGTCTCCTACAGTACTTC
cdr3_aa: CAWSGWGLLQYF

v_call: TRBV6-5
clone_size: .
d_call: .
j_call: TRBJ2-5
cdr3_nt: TGTGCCAGCAGTTACTCCAGTCGACAGACCCAAGAGACCCAGTACTTC
cdr3_aa: CASSYSSRQTQETQYF